Below, 2 T cell receptor beta chains from the same sample are listed, as sequenced in a study of CD8 T cells in Susac syndrome. When the RNA was reverse transcribed, random hexamers were used with an input of about 0.45 to 1 ug. A single record per CDR3 protein comes from TCRdb applying MiXCR to the immunoSEQ multiplex PCR reads. Of around 140,000 distinct CDR3 sequences listed, roughly 94% are singletons. The sequenced sample consisted of CD4+ T cells from PBMCs. The receptor set was obtained from a human donor with Susac syndrome.

The rearrangement uses TRBV5-1 and TRBJ1-2, with 10 bases lining up with TRBD1. The CDR3 has 15 residues. CDR1 and CDR2 from the germline V gene are SGHRS and YFSETQ. J was trimmed by 6 bases and V by 3 bases; bases with no gene match: 8. For the CDR3, the DNA is TGCGCCAGCAGCTACAACCCGGGACAGGGGAATGGCTACACCTTC. Protein: CASSYNPGQGNGYTF. The full variable domain, completed using reference TRBV5-1 and TRBJ1-2, is KAGVTQTPRYLIKTRGQQVTLSCSPISGHRSVSWYQQTPGQGLQFLFEYFSETQRNKGNFPGRFSGRQFSNSRSEMNVSTLELGDSALYLCASSYNPGQGNGYTFGSGTRLTVV.

The rearrangement links TRBV20-1 to TRBJ2-1; 8 bases line up with TRBD1. Germline V gene data show CDR1 as DFQATT and CDR2 as SNEGSKA (reference sequence). Trimming removed 0 bases from V and 8 bases from J; junction bases left unmatched: 6. The CDR3 runs to 14 residues. CDR3 in amino acids: CSARDQQGAHEQFF. The CDR3 nucleotides read TGCAGTGCTAGAGATCAGCAGGGGGCTCATGAGCAGTTCTTC.